These 2 T cell receptor beta chains were sequenced from one sample in a study of cytomegalovirus exposure and HLA in healthy donors. Vbeta (60) and Jbeta (13) primers were used in the PCR. Here immunoSEQ multiplex PCR was the method, and the copy in TCRdb shows in-frame clones only, minus some. Of about 130,000 clones listed, 65% to 75% are singletons. Sample: PBMCs. Receptors were obtained from a man in his forties in good health and CMV-seropositive.

V is TRBV5-6 and J is TRBJ1-2; 11 positions agree with TRBD1. Germline CDR1 and CDR2: SGHDT and YYEEEE. The CDR3 loop spans 15 amino acids. J gave up 7 bases and V 0 bases, and 5 bases lay outside the gene matches. CDR3 nucleotides: TGTGCCAGCAGCTTGGTAGGGACAGGGGGATCTGGCTACACCTTC. Its translation is CASSLVGTGGSGYTF.

This chain connects TRBV15 to TRBJ1-2; D might be TRBD1 (6 bases). Trimming took off 0 bases at V and 4 bases at J, with 15 bases between the two ends. The CDR3 extends over 16 amino acids. Germline-derived CDR1 and CDR2 are LNHNV and YYDKDF (reference sequence). CDR3 bases: TGTGCCACCAGCAGAGATCGGGCAGGGGTAATCTATGGCTACACCTTC. Protein: CATSRDRAGVIYGYTF.